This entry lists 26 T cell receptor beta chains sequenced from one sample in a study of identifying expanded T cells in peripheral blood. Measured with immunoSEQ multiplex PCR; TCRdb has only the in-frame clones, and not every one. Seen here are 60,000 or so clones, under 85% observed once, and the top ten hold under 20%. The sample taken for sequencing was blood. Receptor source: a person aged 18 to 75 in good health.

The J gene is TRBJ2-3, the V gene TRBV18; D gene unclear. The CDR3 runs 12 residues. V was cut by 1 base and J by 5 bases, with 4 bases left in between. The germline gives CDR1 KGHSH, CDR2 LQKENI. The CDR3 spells CASSPLGDTQYF. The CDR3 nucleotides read TGTGCCAGCTCACCACTAGGAGATACGCAGTATTTT.

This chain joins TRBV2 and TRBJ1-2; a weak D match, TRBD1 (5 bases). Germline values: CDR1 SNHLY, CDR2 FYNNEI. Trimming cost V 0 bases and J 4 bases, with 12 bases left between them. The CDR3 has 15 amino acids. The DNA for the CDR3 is TGTGCCAGCAGTGAAGCGCTTGGGGACCGCTATGGCTACACCTTC. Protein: CASSEALGDRYGYTF. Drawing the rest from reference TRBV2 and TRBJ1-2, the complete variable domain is EPEVTQTPSHQVTQMGQEVILRCVPISNHLYFYWYRQILGQKVEFLVSFYNNEISEKSEIFDDQFSVERPDGSNFTLKIRSTKLEDSAMYFCASSEALGDRYGYTFGSGTRLTVV.

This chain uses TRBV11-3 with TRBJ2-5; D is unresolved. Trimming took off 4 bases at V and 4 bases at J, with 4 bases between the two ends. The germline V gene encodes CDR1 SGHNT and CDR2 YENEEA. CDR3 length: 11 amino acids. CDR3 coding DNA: TGTGCCAGCAGCTACGGAGAGACCCAGTACTTC. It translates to CASSYGETQYF.

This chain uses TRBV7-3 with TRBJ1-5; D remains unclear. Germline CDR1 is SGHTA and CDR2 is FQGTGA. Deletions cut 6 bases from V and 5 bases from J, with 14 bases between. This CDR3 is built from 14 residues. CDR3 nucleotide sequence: TGTGCCAGCAGTCTAAGGAGTCTCTATCAGCCCCAGCATTTT. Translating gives CASSLRSLYQPQHF.

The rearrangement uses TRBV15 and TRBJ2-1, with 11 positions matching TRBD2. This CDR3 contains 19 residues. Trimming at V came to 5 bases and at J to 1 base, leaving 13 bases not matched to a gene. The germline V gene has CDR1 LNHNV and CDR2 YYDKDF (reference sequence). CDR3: CATSGRQTSGRTSYNEQFF. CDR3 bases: TGTGCCACCAGCGGGAGACAAACTAGCGGGAGAACGTCCTACAATGAGCAGTTCTTC.

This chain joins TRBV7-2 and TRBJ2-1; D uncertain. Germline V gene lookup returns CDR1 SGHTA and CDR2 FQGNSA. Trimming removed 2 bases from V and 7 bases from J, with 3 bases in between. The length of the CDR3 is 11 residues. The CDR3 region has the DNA TGTGCCAGCAGCTTAAGAAATGAGCAGTTCTTC. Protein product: CASSLRNEQFF.

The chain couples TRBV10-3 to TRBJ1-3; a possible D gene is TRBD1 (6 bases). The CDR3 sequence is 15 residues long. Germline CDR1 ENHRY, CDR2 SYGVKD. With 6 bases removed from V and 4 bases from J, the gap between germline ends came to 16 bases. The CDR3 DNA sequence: TGTGCCATCAGCCCGGGACAAAGCTTCGGAAACACCATATATTTT. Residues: CAISPGQSFGNTIYF.

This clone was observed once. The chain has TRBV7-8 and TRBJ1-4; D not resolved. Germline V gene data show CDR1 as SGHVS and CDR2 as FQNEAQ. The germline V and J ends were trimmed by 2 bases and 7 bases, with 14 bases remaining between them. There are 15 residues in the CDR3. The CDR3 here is CASSLSTRGGEKLFF. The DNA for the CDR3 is TGTGCCAGCAGCTTATCTACCCGCGGCGGTGAAAAACTGTTTTTT.

CDR3 in amino acids: CASRAGTASYEQYF. CDR3 coding DNA: TGTGCCAGCAGGGCCGGGACCGCGTCCTACGAGCAGTACTTC. This rearrangement joins TRBV6-5 to TRBJ2-7; D tentatively fits TRBD1 or TRBD2 (5 bases each). The CDR3 covers 14 residues. Germline V lookup: CDR1 MNHEY, CDR2 SVGAGI. The V gene lost 6 bases and the J gene lost 1 base, with 13 bases spanning the gap.

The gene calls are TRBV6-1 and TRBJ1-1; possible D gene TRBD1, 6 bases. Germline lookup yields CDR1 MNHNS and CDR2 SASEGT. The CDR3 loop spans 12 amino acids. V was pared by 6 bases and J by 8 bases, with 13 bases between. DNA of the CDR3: TGTGCCAGCAGGGACAGCATCGGGGAAGCTTTCTTT. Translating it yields CASRDSIGEAFF.

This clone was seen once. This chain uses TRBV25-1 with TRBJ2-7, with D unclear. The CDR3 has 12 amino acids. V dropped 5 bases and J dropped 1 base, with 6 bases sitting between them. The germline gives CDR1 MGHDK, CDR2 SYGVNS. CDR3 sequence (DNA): TGTGCCAGCAGTCCCCCTTCCTACGAGCAGTACTTC. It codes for CASSPPSYEQYF.

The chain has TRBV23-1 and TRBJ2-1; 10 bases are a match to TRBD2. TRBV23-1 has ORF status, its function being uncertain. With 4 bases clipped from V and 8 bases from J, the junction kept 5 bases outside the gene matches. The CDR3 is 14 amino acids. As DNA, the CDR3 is TGCGCCAGCAGTCCTAGCGGGAGTTCGCATGAGCAGTTCTTC. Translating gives CASSPSGSSHEQFF.

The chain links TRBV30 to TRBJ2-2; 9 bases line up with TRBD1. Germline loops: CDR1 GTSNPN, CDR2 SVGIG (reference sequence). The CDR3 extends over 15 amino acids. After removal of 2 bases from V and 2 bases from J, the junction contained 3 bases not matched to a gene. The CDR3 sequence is CAWSKGQGNTGELFF. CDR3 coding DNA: TGTGCCTGGAGTAAGGGACAGGGAAACACCGGGGAGCTGTTTTTT.

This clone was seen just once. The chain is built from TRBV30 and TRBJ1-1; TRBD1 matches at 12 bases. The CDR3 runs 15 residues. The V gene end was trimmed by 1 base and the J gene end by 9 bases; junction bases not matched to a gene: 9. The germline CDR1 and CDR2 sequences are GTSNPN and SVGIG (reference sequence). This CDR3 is CAWSEPGTGGEKAFF. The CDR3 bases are TGTGCCTGGAGTGAACCCGGGACAGGGGGCGAGAAAGCTTTCTTT.

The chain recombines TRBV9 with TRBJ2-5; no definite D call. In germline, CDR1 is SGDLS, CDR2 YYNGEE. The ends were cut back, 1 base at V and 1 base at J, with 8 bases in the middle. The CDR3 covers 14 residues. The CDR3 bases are TGTGCCAGCAGCGTAATGGCAGGCCAAGAGACCCAGTACTTC. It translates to CASSVMAGQETQYF.

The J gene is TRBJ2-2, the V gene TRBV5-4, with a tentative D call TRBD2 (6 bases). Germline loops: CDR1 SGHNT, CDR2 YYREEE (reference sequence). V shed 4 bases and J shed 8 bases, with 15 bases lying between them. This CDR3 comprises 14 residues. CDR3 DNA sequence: TGTGCCAGCAGCCGGACGGGGGTCGTAGGGGAGCTGTTTTTT. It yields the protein CASSRTGVVGELFF.

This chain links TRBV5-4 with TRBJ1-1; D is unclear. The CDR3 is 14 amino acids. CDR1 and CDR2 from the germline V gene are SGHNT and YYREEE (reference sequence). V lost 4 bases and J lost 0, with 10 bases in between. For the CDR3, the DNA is TGTGCCAGCAGCCAGCAGATTTTGAACACTGAAGCTTTCTTT. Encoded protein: CASSQQILNTEAFF. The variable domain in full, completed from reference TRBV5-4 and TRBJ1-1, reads ETGVTQSPTHLIKTRGQQVTLRCSSQSGHNTVSWYQQALGQGPQFIFQYYREEENGRGNFPPRFSGLQFPNYSSELNVNALELDDSALYLCASSQQILNTEAFFGQGTRLTVV.

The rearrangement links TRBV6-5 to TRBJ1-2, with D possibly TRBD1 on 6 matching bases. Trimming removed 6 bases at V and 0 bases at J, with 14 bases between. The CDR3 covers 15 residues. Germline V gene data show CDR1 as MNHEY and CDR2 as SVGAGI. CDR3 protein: CASREQGFTNYGYTF. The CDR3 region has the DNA TGTGCCAGCAGGGAACAGGGATTTACTAACTATGGCTACACCTTC.

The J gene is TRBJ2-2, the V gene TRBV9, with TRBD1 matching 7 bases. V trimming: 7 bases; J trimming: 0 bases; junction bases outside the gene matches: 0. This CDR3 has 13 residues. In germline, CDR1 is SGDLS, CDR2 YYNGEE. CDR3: CASGTANTGELFF. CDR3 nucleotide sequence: TGTGCCAGCGGGACAGCGAACACCGGGGAGCTGTTTTTT.

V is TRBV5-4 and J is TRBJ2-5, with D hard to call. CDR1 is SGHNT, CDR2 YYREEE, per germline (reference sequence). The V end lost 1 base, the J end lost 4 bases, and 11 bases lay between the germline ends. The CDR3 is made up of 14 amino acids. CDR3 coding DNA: TGTGCCAGCAGCTTGATTGAAGGACGAGAGACCCAGTACTTC. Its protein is CASSLIEGRETQYF.

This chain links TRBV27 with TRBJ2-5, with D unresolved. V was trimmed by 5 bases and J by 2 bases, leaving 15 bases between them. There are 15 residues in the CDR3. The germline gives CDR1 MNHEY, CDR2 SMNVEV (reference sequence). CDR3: CASSPYDLGQETQYF. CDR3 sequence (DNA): TGTGCCAGCAGTCCGTACGATTTAGGGCAAGAGACCCAGTACTTC.

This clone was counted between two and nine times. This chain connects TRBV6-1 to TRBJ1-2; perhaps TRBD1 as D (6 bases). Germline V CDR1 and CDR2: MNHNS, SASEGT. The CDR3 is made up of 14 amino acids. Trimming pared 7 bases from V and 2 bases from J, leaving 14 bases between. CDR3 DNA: TGTGCCAGCAAGGGGGAGTATCTCAACTATGGCTACACCTTC. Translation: CASKGEYLNYGYTF.

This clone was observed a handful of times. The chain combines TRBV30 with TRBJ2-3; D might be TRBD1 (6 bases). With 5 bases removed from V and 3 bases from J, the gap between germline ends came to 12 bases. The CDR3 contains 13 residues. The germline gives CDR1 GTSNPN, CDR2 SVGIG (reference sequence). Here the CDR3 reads CAWRQGWTDTQYF. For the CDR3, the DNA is TGTGCCTGGCGGCAGGGGTGGACAGATACGCAGTATTTT. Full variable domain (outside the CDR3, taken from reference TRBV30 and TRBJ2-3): SQTIHQWPATLVQPVGSPLSLECTVEGTSNPNLYWYRQAAGRGLQLLFYSVGIGQISSEVPQNLSASRPQDRQFILSSKKLLLSDSGFYLCAWRQGWTDTQYFGPGTRLTVL.

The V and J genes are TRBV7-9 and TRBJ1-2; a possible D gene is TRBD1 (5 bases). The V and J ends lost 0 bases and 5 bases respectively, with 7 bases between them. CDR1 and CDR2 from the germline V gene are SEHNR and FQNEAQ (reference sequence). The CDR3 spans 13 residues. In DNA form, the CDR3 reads TGTGCCAGCAGCTTAGCACGGGGGTATGGCTACACCTTC. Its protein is CASSLARGYGYTF.

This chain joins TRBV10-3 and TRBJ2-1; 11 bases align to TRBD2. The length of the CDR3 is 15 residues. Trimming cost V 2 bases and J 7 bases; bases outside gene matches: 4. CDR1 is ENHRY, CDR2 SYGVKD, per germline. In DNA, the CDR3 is TGTGCCATCAGTGAGAAGGGACTAGCGGAGAATGAGCAGTTCTTC. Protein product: CAISEKGLAENEQFF.

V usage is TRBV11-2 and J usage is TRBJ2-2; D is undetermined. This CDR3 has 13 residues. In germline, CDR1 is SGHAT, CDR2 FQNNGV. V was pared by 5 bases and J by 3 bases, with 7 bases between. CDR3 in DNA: TGTGCCAGCAGCCGATCGCACACCGGGGAGCTGTTTTTT. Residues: CASSRSHTGELFF.